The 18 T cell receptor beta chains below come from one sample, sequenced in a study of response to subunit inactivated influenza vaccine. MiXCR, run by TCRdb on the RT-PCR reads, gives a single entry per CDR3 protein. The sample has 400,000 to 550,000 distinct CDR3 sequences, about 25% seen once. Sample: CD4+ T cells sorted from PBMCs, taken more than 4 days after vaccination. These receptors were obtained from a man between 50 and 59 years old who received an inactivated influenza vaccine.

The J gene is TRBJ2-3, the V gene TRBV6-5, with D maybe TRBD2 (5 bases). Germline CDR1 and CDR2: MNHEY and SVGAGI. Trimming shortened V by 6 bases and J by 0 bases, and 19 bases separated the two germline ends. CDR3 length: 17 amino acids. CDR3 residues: CASRLAREAPSTDTQYF. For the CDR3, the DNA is TGTGCCAGCAGGTTAGCTCGGGAAGCGCCCAGCACAGATACGCAGTATTTT.

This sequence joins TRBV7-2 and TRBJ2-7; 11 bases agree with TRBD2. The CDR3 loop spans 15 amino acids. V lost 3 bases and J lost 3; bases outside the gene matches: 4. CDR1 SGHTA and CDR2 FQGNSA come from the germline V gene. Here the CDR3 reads CASSLLAGGLYEQYF. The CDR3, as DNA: TGTGCCAGCAGCTTGCTAGCGGGAGGTCTCTACGAGCAGTACTTC.

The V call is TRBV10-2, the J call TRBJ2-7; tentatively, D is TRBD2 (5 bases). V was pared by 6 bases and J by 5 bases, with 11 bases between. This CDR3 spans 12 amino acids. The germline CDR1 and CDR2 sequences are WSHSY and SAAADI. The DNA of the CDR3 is TGCGCCAGCAGCCCCGAGGGCAACGAGCAGTACTTC. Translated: CASSPEGNEQYF.

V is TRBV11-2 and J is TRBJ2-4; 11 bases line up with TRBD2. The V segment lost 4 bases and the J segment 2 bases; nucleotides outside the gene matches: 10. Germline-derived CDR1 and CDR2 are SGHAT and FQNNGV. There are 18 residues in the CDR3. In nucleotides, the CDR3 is TGTGCCAGCAGCTCCGGAACGCGGACTAGCGGGTCCAAAAACATTCAGTACTTC. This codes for CASSSGTRTSGSKNIQYF.

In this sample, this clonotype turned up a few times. The CDR3 region is CSATGTSGNTGELFF. The CDR3 region has the DNA TGCAGTGCTACCGGGACTAGCGGGAACACCGGGGAGCTGTTTTTT. This chain connects TRBV20-1 to TRBJ2-2; 11 positions agree with TRBD2. Germline-derived CDR1 and CDR2 are DFQATT and SNEGSKA (reference sequence). CDR3 length: 15 amino acids. The V and J ends lost 4 bases and 1 base, in that order; junction bases with no gene match: 2.

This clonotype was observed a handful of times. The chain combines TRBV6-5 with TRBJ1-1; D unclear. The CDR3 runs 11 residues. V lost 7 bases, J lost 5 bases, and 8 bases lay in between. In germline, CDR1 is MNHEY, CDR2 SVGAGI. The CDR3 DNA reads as TGTGCCAGCAAGAGAGGGACTGAAGCTTTCTTT. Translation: CASKRGTEAFF.

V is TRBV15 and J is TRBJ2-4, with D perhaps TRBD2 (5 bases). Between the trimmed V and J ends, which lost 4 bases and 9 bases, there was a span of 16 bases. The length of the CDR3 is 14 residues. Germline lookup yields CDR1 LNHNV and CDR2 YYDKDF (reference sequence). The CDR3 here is CATSIDLSGGIQYF. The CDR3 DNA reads TGTGCCACCAGCATAGACCTCTCCGGAGGCATTCAGTACTTC.

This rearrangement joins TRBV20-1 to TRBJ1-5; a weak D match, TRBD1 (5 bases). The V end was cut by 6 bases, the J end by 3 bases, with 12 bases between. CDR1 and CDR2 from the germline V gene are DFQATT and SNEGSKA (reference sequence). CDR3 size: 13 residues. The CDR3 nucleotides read TGCAGTGCGAGGGACTCCCACAATCAGCCCCAGCATTTT. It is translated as CSARDSHNQPQHF.

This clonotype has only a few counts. Here the CDR3 reads CASSLQGPTTGELFF. For the CDR3, the DNA is TGTGCCAGCAGTTTACAGGGCCCTACCACCGGGGAGCTGTTTTTT. The chain couples TRBV7-2 to TRBJ2-2; D is perhaps TRBD1 (6 bases). The CDR3 consists of 15 residues. Germline V gene sequence: CDR1 SGHTA, CDR2 FQGNSA. With 6 bases removed from V and 4 bases from J, the gap between germline ends came to 15 bases.

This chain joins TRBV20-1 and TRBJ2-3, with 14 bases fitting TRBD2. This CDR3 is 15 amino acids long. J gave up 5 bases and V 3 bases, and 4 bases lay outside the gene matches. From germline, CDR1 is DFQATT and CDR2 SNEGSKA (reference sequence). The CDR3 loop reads CSASGGTSGRDTQYF. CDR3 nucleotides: TGCAGTGCTAGCGGGGGGACTAGCGGGAGAGATACGCAGTATTTT.

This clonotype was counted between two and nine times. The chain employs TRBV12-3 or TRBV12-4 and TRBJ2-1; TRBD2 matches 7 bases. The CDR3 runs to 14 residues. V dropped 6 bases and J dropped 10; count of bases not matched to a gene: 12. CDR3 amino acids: CASRGLVRSPEQFF. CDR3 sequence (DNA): TGTGCCAGCAGAGGACTAGTTCGGTCTCCAGAGCAGTTCTTC.

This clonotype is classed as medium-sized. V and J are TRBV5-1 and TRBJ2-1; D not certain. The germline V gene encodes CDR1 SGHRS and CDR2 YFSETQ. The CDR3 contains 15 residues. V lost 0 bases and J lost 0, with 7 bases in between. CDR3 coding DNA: TGCGCCAGCAGCTTGGATGGCAGCTCCTACAATGAGCAGTTCTTC. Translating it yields CASSLDGSSYNEQFF.

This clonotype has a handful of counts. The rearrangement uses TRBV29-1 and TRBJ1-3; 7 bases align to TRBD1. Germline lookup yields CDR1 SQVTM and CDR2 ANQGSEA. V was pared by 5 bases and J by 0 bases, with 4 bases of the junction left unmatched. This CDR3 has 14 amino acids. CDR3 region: CSVQDRFSGNTIYF. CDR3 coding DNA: TGCAGCGTTCAGGACAGGTTCTCTGGAAACACCATATATTTT.

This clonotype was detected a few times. The CDR3 DNA is TGTGCCAGCCGATTACCACAGTTAGATACGCAGTATTTT. It codes for CASRLPQLDTQYF. The chain uses TRBV7-2 and TRBJ2-3; D call uncertain. V was cut by 8 bases and J by 5 bases, with 14 bases left in between. In germline, CDR1 is SGHTA, CDR2 FQGNSA. The CDR3 spans 13 residues.

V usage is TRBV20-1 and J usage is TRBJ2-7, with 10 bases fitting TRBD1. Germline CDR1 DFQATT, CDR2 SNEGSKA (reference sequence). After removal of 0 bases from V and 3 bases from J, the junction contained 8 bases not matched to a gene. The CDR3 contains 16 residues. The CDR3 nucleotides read TGCAGTGCTAGAGACCCCGGGACAGGGGTTCACTACGAGCAGTACTTC. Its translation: CSARDPGTGVHYEQYF.

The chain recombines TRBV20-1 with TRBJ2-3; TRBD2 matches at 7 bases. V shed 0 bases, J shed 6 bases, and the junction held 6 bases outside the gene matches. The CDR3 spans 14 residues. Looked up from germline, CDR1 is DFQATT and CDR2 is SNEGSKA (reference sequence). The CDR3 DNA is TGCAGTGCTAGAGATTACCGGACTAGGGATACGCAGTATTTT. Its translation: CSARDYRTRDTQYF.

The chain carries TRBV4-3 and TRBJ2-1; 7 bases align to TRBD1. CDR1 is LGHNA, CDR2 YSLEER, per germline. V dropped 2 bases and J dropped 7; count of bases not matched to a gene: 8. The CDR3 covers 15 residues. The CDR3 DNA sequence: TGCGCCAGCAGCCAACCTCGACAGGGATGGAATGAGCAGTTCTTC. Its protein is CASSQPRQGWNEQFF.

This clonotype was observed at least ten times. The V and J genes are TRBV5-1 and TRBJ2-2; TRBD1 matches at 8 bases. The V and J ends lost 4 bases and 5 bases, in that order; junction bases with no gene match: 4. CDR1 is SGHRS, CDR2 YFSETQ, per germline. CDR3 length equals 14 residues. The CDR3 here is CASSRDRSTGELFF. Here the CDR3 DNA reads TGCGCCAGCAGCAGGGACAGGTCGACCGGGGAGCTGTTTTTT.